The 29 T cell receptor beta chains in this list originate from one sample, sequenced in a study of blood T cells in healthy people across ages. It was with a sample-barcoded 5' primer and a J-beta primer mix that a second PCR of roughly 7 to 12 cycles was run. TCRdb analysed the 5' RACE reads with MiXCR anew, one entry per CDR3 protein. The sample shows some 1.5 million distinct CDR3 sequences, 28% of them seen only once. Sequencing was performed on blood. The receptors come from a woman in her thirties in good health.

This sequence joins TRBV30 and TRBJ2-1; the D gene is possibly TRBD2 (5 bases). Trimming removed 5 bases from V and 7 bases from J, with 9 bases in between. The CDR3 totals 11 residues. Germline V gives CDR1 GTSNPN, CDR2 SVGIG (reference sequence). The CDR3: CAWEGMNEQFF. The CDR3 DNA reads TGTGCCTGGGAGGGAATGAATGAGCAGTTCTTC. The variable domain in full, with the rest retrieved from reference TRBV30 and TRBJ2-1, is SQTIHQWPATLVQPVGSPLSLECTVEGTSNPNLYWYRQAAGRGLQLLFYSVGIGQISSEVPQNLSASRPQDRQFILSSKKLLLSDSGFYLCAWEGMNEQFFGPGTRLTVL.

The gene calls are TRBV20-1 and TRBJ1-1; TRBD1 matches at 8 bases. With V trimmed by 4 bases and J by 6 bases, 4 bases remained unmatched. Germline values: CDR1 DFQATT, CDR2 SNEGSKA (reference sequence). The CDR3 extends over 12 amino acids. The chain's CDR3 is CSATRTGSEAFF. The CDR3 nucleotides read TGCAGTGCTACCCGGACAGGGTCTGAAGCTTTCTTT.

Worth noting for this clonotype: A clone one base away is much larger, so this may be a read error. The chain uses TRBV5-5 and TRBJ2-5; D not certain. The end of the DNA fits TRBJ2-7 better, so the J call may be wrong. The germline V gene has CDR1 SGHKS and CDR2 YYEKEE (reference sequence). The CDR3 loop spans 13 amino acids. The CDR3 is CASSLVQSSEQYF. CDR3 in DNA: TGTGCCAGCAGCCTAGTACAGAGTTCCGAGCAGTACTTC.

A single count supports this clonotype. The V call is TRBV5-5, the J call TRBJ2-4, with D possibly being TRBD2 (5 bases). V lost 0 bases, J lost 13 bases, and 17 bases lay in between. In germline, CDR1 is SGHKS, CDR2 YYEKEE (reference sequence). This CDR3 is 14 amino acids long. This CDR3 is CASSLDWLAHGQYF. Written as DNA, the CDR3 is TGTGCCAGCAGCTTGGACTGGCTAGCCCACGGGCAGTACTTC.

This clonotype was picked up a small number of times. The chain employs TRBV4-1 and TRBJ2-7, with a possible D match to TRBD1 (6 bases). This CDR3 region has 15 residues. Trimming shortened V by 1 base and J by 5 bases, and 15 bases separated the two germline ends. CDR1 and CDR2 from the germline V gene are MGHRA and YSYEKL. The CDR3, as DNA: TGCGCCAGCAGCCAAGTATACAGGGTCATGGACGAGCAGTACTTC. It encodes CASSQVYRVMDEQYF.

A note on this clonotype: Its ends do not fully match the called genes, so a read error is possible. The V gene is TRBV10-3, the J gene TRBJ2-5; TRBD1 might be the D (6 bases). The J call could be wrong; TRBJ2-7 is a better fit for the DNA end. The CDR3 has 14 amino acids. Germline assignment: CDR1 ENHRY and CDR2 SYGVKD. CDR3 nucleotides: TGCGCCATCAGTGAGTACCAGGGGACCTGCGAGCAGTACTTC. It specifies CAISEYQGTCEQYF.

The CDR3 DNA follows: TGTGCCAGCGGCGTTGTTTCGGTAGGGAGGAACATTCAGTACTTC. It yields the protein CASGVVSVGRNIQYF. V usage is TRBV12-1 and J usage is TRBJ2-4; TRBD2, the D gene given by the table, was not confirmed from the DNA. TRBV12-1 is labeled a pseudogene. This CDR3 region has 15 residues.

The J gene is TRBJ1-4, the V gene TRBV20-1; D is uncertain. Deletions cut 4 bases from V and 3 bases from J, with 9 bases between. The germline V gene has CDR1 DFQATT and CDR2 SNEGSKA (reference sequence). The length of the CDR3 is 13 residues. The CDR3 spells CSATRQPNEKLFF. CDR3 bases: TGCAGTGCTACCCGGCAGCCTAATGAAAAACTGTTTTTT.

This clonotype was recorded a few times. This chain uses TRBV20-1 with TRBJ2-5; unclear D gene. Germline V CDR1 and CDR2: DFQATT, SNEGSKA (reference sequence). The CDR3 is 12 residues long. With 0 bases removed from V and 11 bases from J, the gap between germline ends came to 13 bases. CDR3 protein: CSARDDTAEQYF. The CDR3 region has the DNA TGCAGTGCTAGAGATGATACGGCTGAGCAGTACTTC.

The chain employs TRBV7-9 and TRBJ2-1, with D maybe TRBD2 (5 bases). Trimming cost V 8 bases and J 0 bases, with 17 bases left between them. CDR3 length equals 16 residues. CDR1 is SEHNR, CDR2 FQNEAQ, per germline (reference sequence). CDR3 amino acids: CASRHSRGSSYNEQFF. CDR3 nucleotides: TGTGCCAGCCGACACTCCCGGGGAAGCTCCTACAATGAGCAGTTCTTC. Combining the CDR3 with reference TRBV7-9 and TRBJ2-1 gives the whole variable domain DTGVSQNPRHKITKRGQNVTFRCDPISEHNRLYWYRQTLGQGPEFLTYFQNEAQLEKSRLLSDRFSAERPKGSFSTLEIQRTEQGDSAMYLCASRHSRGSSYNEQFFGPGTRLTVL.

This clonotype has a count of ten or more. J is TRBJ1-1 and V is TRBV18, with D perhaps TRBD1 (5 bases). In germline, CDR1 is KGHSH, CDR2 LQKENI. V was trimmed by 8 bases and J by 1 base, leaving 8 bases between them. The length of the CDR3 is 12 residues. The CDR3 loop reads CASTTGNTEAFF. The CDR3, as DNA: TGTGCCAGCACCACAGGGAACACTGAAGCTTTCTTT.

The chain combines TRBV10-3 with TRBJ1-3; D gene unclear. This CDR3 contains 18 residues. CDR1 is ENHRY, CDR2 SYGVKD, per germline. Trimming took 0 bases from V and 4 from J, leaving 19 bases between them. CDR3 residues: CAISESSFRNYGGNTIYF. CDR3 DNA: TGTGCCATCAGTGAGTCGTCTTTTCGGAACTACGGAGGAAACACCATATATTTT.

This chain connects TRBV7-2 to TRBJ1-1; possible D gene TRBD1, 6 bases. The V and J ends lost 4 bases and 1 base respectively, with 13 bases between them. Germline V CDR1 and CDR2: SGHTA, FQGNSA. The CDR3 is 15 amino acids. The CDR3 DNA reads as TGTGCCAGCAGCTCCCAAGGGGGGGCGAACACTGAAGCTTTCTTT. Its protein product is CASSSQGGANTEAFF.

This chain uses TRBV2 with TRBJ1-2, with 7 bases fitting TRBD1. CDR3 size: 13 residues. In germline, CDR1 is SNHLY, CDR2 FYNNEI. V was clipped by 8 bases and J by 6 bases; unmatched bases: 9. This CDR3 reads CASADREKNGYTF. CDR3 bases: TGTGCCAGCGCTGACAGGGAAAAAAATGGCTACACCTTC.

This clonotype was found many times. The rearrangement uses TRBV3-1 and TRBJ2-5, with D perhaps matching TRBD2 (5 bases). The J call may be mistaken, given a closer DNA end match to TRBJ2-7. There are 12 residues in the CDR3. Germline V lookup: CDR1 LGHDT, CDR2 YNNKEL (reference sequence). CDR3 bases: TGTGCCAGCAGGGCTAGCATCGGCGAGCAGTACTTC. This encodes CASRASIGEQYF.

The rearrangement links TRBV28 to TRBJ2-3, with D possibly TRBD2 on 5 matching bases. Trimming took off 2 bases at V and 11 bases at J, with 11 bases between the two ends. This CDR3 has 12 residues. Germline V gene lookup returns CDR1 MDHEN and CDR2 SYDVKM. CDR3 region: CASSLQPSQQYF. Here the CDR3 DNA reads TGTGCCAGCAGTTTACAGCCTAGCCAGCAGTATTTT.

A few counts support this clonotype. This chain connects TRBV24-1 to TRBJ1-2; a possible D gene is TRBD1 (6 bases). The V gene lost 4 bases and the J gene lost 7 bases, with 12 bases spanning the gap. The germline V gene encodes CDR1 KGHDR and CDR2 SFDVKD. The CDR3 consists of 13 residues. DNA of the CDR3: TGTGCCACCAGTGACAACAGGGATGGTGGCTACACCTTC. Translation gives CATSDNRDGGYTF.

This clonotype has a handful of counts. This chain uses TRBV4-3 with TRBJ2-3; TRBD2 matches at 7 bases. The CDR3 totals 18 residues. The V gene end was trimmed by 0 bases and the J gene end by 6 bases; junction bases not matched to a gene: 15. Germline V gene data show CDR1 as LGHNA and CDR2 as YSLEER. CDR3 bases: TGCGCCAGCAGCCAAGATCTTGACCAGCGGGGTGTATCGGATACGCAGTATTTT. It codes for CASSQDLDQRGVSDTQYF.

V and J are TRBV9 and TRBJ1-1; 9 nucleotides line up with TRBD1. The germline gives CDR1 SGDLS, CDR2 YYNGEE. The CDR3 contains 14 residues. J was trimmed by 7 bases and V by 5 bases; bases with no gene match: 9. The CDR3 nucleotides are TGTGCCAGCAGTGAGTCCGACAGGGGGGATGAAGCTTTCTTT. It codes for CASSESDRGDEAFF.

This clonotype has more than one count but fewer than ten. The chain links TRBV7-9 to TRBJ2-1; D gene uncertain. V lost 5 bases, J lost 6 bases, and 14 bases lay in between. Germline V lookup: CDR1 SEHNR, CDR2 FQNEAQ (reference sequence). This CDR3 has 14 amino acids. CDR3 in amino acids: CASSRGKVPNEQFF. In DNA, the CDR3 is TGTGCCAGCAGCCGTGGAAAGGTCCCCAATGAGCAGTTCTTC.

In this sample, this clonotype turned up a few times. CDR3 DNA: TGTGCCAGCAGCTTAGATGACGGGACTAGTCGTGCAGATACGCAGTATTTT. Translated: CASSLDDGTSRADTQYF. V and J are TRBV7-4 and TRBJ2-3; 8 nucleotides line up with TRBD2. The CDR3 runs to 17 residues. V lost 1 base to trimming and J lost 4 bases; unmatched junction nucleotides: 10. Germline values: CDR1 SGHVT, CDR2 SQSDAQ.

This clonotype was observed a handful of times. The chain links TRBV12-3 or TRBV12-4 to TRBJ2-3; 8 nucleotides line up with TRBD1. The V segment lost 5 bases and the J segment 4 bases; nucleotides outside the gene matches: 2. There are 13 residues in the CDR3. Written as DNA, the CDR3 is TGTGCCAGCAGTATGGGACAGGCAGATACGCAGTATTTT. Translated, it gives CASSMGQADTQYF.

The rearrangement joins TRBV6-5 to TRBJ2-6, with 7 bases that match TRBD1. The CDR3 totals 20 residues. Germline CDR1 MNHEY, CDR2 SVGAGI. V was pared by 0 bases and J by 1 base, with 12 bases of the junction left unmatched. CDR3 amino acids: CASSYSLRDRRLSGANVLTF. The CDR3 coding sequence is TGTGCCAGCAGTTACTCCCTTAGGGACAGACGATTATCTGGGGCCAACGTCCTGACTTTC.

This clonotype is a singleton in its sample. The chain carries TRBV6-6 and TRBJ2-7; TRBD1 or TRBD2 may be the D gene (5 bases each). Looked up from germline, CDR1 is MNHNY and CDR2 is SVGAGI (reference sequence). Trimming took off 4 bases at V and 12 bases at J, with 13 bases between the two ends. The CDR3 consists of 11 residues. The CDR3 protein is CASSSGTRTYF. The CDR3 DNA follows: TGTGCCAGCAGTTCCGGGACGAGAACGTACTTC.

A few counts support this clonotype. The DNA for the CDR3 is TGTGCCAGCAGTTACTTGGCTAGCGGGAGGGGGTATGAGCAGTTCTTC. Translating gives CASSYLASGRGYEQFF. V is TRBV6-5 and J is TRBJ2-1; 12 bases are a match to TRBD2. The CDR3 is made up of 16 amino acids. Per germline, CDR1 MNHEY and CDR2 SVGAGI. Losses at the gene ends were 1 base for V and 8 bases for J; bases not matched to a gene: 6.

Only a few counts were recorded for this clonotype. J is TRBJ1-1 and V is TRBV10-2, with TRBD1 matching over 7 bases. The J segment lost 8 bases and the V segment lost 6 bases, leaving 12 bases of the junction unmatched. Germline-derived CDR1 and CDR2 are WSHSY and SAAADI. The CDR3 has 14 amino acids. This CDR3 is CASSRPGTAAEAFF. CDR3 DNA sequence: TGCGCCAGCAGCCGTCCCGGGACAGCAGCAGAAGCTTTCTTT.

The rearrangement joins TRBV20-1 to TRBJ2-3, with 8 bases aligning to TRBD1. Germline V CDR1 and CDR2: DFQATT, SNEGSKA (reference sequence). The length of the CDR3 is 16 residues. After removal of 0 bases from V and 3 bases from J, the junction contained 8 bases not matched to a gene. The DNA of the CDR3 is TGCAGTGCTAGAGATCTCGGACAGGGAAGGACAGATACGCAGTATTTT. It codes for CSARDLGQGRTDTQYF.

The chain recombines TRBV30 with TRBJ2-5; 7 bases match TRBD1. Germline V gene sequence: CDR1 GTSNPN, CDR2 SVGIG (reference sequence). The ends lost 4 bases at V and 5 bases at J; junction bases unmatched: 7. The CDR3 runs 13 residues. The CDR3 region has the DNA TGTGCCTGGAATTTTAGGGGGCGGGAGACCCAGTACTTC. Its protein is CAWNFRGRETQYF.

As concerns this clonotype: Possible read error: a much larger clone is one base away. V usage is TRBV2 and J usage is TRBJ2-5, with D unresolved. The CDR3 has 11 amino acids. Germline assignment: CDR1 SNHLY and CDR2 FYNNEI. V lost 6 bases, J lost 3 bases, and 5 bases lay in between. The CDR3 loop is CASRIEETQYF. DNA of the CDR3: TGTGCCAGCAGGATAGAAGAGACCCAGTACTTC.